This T cell receptor beta chain derives from a study of regulatory T cells in long-lasting Graves disease. Study in general: Over-5-year antithyroid drug use with positive TSH receptor antibodies defined persistent Graves' disease in the study.

To note about this clonotype: What it binds is unknown.

Arm-PCR of CDR3 regions and iRepertoire HTBI primers were the basis on which TCR beta libraries were built. MiXCR, applied by TCRdb to the multiplex PCR reads, yields one record per CDR3 protein. The data hold hundreds of thousands of distinct CDR3 sequences, with 20% to 25% observed a single time. This CDR3 comprises 14 residues. V was pared by 4 bases and J by 7 bases, with 8 bases of the junction left unmatched. From germline, CDR1 is SGHRS and CDR2 YFSETQ. Time point: persistent/refractory GD, antithyroid drugs over 5 years with positive TRAb. Construction of the TCR library relied on RNA isolated from PBMCs. Study-wide results and caveats: There were preferences for TRBV28, TRBJ1-2 and TRBJ2-5 in persistent disease. Persistent Graves' patients showed less TCR diversity than newly diagnosed ones.

The starting material was peripheral blood mononuclear cells (PBMCs), obtained when the disease was refractory, from a patient treated with antithyroid drugs. The V and J genes are TRBV5-1 and TRBJ1-2; 9 nucleotides line up with TRBD1. This TCR was recovered from a female donor with Graves disease. The CDR3, as DNA: TGCGCCAGCAGCCGTGGACAGGGGATTGCTGGCTACACCTTC. Translating it yields CASSRGQGIAGYTF.